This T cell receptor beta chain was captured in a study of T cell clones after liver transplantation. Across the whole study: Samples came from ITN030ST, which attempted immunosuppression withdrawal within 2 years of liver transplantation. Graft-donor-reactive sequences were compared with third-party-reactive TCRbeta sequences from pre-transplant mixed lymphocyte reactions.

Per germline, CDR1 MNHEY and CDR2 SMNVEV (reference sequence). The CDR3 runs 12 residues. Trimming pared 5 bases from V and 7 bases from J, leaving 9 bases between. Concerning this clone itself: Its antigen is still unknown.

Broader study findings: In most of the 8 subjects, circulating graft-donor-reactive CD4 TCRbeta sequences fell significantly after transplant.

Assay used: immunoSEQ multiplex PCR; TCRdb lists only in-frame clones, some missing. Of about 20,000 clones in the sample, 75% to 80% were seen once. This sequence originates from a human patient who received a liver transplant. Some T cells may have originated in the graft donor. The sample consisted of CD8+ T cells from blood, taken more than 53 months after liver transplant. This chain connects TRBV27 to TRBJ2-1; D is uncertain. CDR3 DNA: TGTGCCAGCAGTCTCGGCGGTAATGAGCAGTTCTTC. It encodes CASSLGGNEQFF.